This entry lists 5 T cell receptor beta chains sequenced from one sample in a study of graft-versus-host responses after intestinal transplantation. Repertoires were generated with immunoSEQ multiplex PCR, while TCRdb's copy carries only in-frame clones and drops some. The profile shows 45,000 to 60,000 clones, 80% to 95% of them singletons. For these receptors, no antigen is known. Material: unstimulated CD4+ T cells sorted from spleen or lymph node cells, obtained before transplant. Receptors originate from a human donor who was the organ donor for an intestinal transplant.

This rearrangement joins TRBV10-3 to TRBJ1-2, with D possibly matching TRBD1 (5 bases). Germline values: CDR1 ENHRY, CDR2 SYGVKD. V was trimmed by 10 bases and J by 8 bases, leaving 20 bases between them. The CDR3 covers 13 residues. CDR3 protein: CATSEGFLGGYTF. CDR3 DNA sequence: TGTGCCACCTCTGAGGGGTTCCTCGGAGGCTACACCTTC.

The chain couples TRBV25-1 to TRBJ2-5; perhaps TRBD1 as D (6 bases). Trimming removed 1 base at V and 5 bases at J, with 8 bases between. The germline gives CDR1 MGHDK, CDR2 SYGVNS. The CDR3 runs to 13 residues. The CDR3 spells CASSEWGRETQYF. The CDR3 DNA follows: TGTGCCAGCAGTGAATGGGGGCGCGAGACCCAGTACTTC.

The chain is built from TRBV20-1 and TRBJ2-1; D ambiguous. The CDR3 is made up of 11 amino acids. CDR1 is DFQATT and CDR2 is SNEGSKA in the germline V gene (reference sequence). Trimming shortened V by 4 bases and J by 4 bases, and 5 bases separated the two germline ends. Here the CDR3 reads CSAIKYNEQFF. In DNA, the CDR3 is TGCAGTGCTATTAAATACAATGAGCAGTTCTTC.

V gene TRBV30 combines with J gene TRBJ1-1; D remains unclear. Per germline, CDR1 GTSNPN and CDR2 SVGIG (reference sequence). V lost 2 bases to trimming and J lost 0 bases, with 10 bases between them. The CDR3 spans 14 residues. CDR3 in amino acids: CAWSPGDMNTEAFF. As DNA, the CDR3 is TGTGCCTGGAGTCCAGGTGATATGAACACTGAAGCTTTCTTT.

The chain couples TRBV7-2 to TRBJ2-1; 14 bases fit TRBD2. The CDR3 covers 15 residues. With 5 bases clipped from V and 9 bases from J, the junction kept 6 bases outside the gene matches. Germline loops: CDR1 SGHTA, CDR2 FQGNSA. In DNA, the CDR3 is TGTGCCAGCAGCCCCGGGACTAGCGGGAGTTTTGAGCAGTTCTTC. This codes for CASSPGTSGSFEQFF.